The 22 T cell receptor beta chains below come from one sample, sequenced in a study of PD-1 blockade in classical Hodgkin lymphoma. The data were produced by immunoSEQ multiplex PCR, yet TCRdb's version contains in-frame clones alone and is incomplete. The sample lists about 7,000 clones, 70% to 80% occurring once. After autologous stem cell transplantation all patients relapsed, and prior brentuximab vedotin exposure differed between cohorts. Thawed PBMCs yielded CD4+ T cells through magnetic negative selection. The source was CD4+ T cells from blood, collected at baseline. All receptors derive from a human donor with classical Hodgkin lymphoma.

The chain links TRBV4-1 to TRBJ1-5; the match to TRBD1 covers 12 bases. The germline gives CDR1 MGHRA, CDR2 YSYEKL. Germline trimming cut 1 base from V and 4 bases from J; bases unmatched to any gene: 14. The CDR3 has 20 residues. The CDR3 nucleotides are TGCGCCAGCAGCCAAGGCACCGGGACAGGGGGCAAGCTTCCAAATCAGCCCCAGCATTTT. This sequence encodes CASSQGTGTGGKLPNQPQHF.

This sequence joins TRBV5-1 and TRBJ2-5; D gene unclear. Germline V gives CDR1 SGHRS, CDR2 YFSETQ. Trimming shortened V by 4 bases and J by 4 bases, and 5 bases separated the two germline ends. This CDR3 comprises 11 residues. DNA of the CDR3: TGCGCCAGCAGCCTGGCAGAGACCCAGTACTTC. Amino acids: CASSLAETQYF.

This clone was observed a single time. V and J are TRBV5-1 and TRBJ2-5; D unclear. The CDR3 sequence is 16 residues long. Deletions cut 0 bases from V and 5 bases from J, with 17 bases between. CDR1 is SGHRS, CDR2 YFSETQ, per germline. CDR3 DNA: TGCGCCAGCAGCTTGGGGGCAGGACCGGGCGTTGAGACCCAGTACTTC. Translating gives CASSLGAGPGVETQYF.

The chain combines TRBV18 with TRBJ2-1; D tentatively fits TRBD1 or TRBD2 (5 bases each). The V end lost 3 bases, the J end lost 6 bases, and 18 bases lay between the germline ends. The CDR3 covers 16 residues. The germline V gene encodes CDR1 KGHSH and CDR2 LQKENI. The CDR3 DNA follows: TGTGCCAGCTCACCGGACCCGGGGAAGGGGAGCAATGAGCAGTTCTTC. Its protein product is CASSPDPGKGSNEQFF.

The genes are TRBV19 and TRBJ2-3; 10 bases are shared with TRBD1. After removal of 4 bases from V and 2 bases from J, the junction contained 9 bases not matched to a gene. Germline-derived CDR1 and CDR2 are LNHDA and SQIVND (reference sequence). This CDR3 spans 17 amino acids. CDR3 sequence (DNA): TGTGCCAGTAGTACCCCGGGACAGGGGACCAACACAGATACGCAGTATTTT. Its translation: CASSTPGQGTNTDTQYF.

The chain combines TRBV28 with TRBJ1-1, with TRBD1 as a possible D gene (5 bases). This CDR3 region has 13 residues. The V end was cut by 10 bases, the J end by 1 base, with 13 bases between. CDR1 is MDHEN and CDR2 is SYDVKM in the germline V gene. This chain's CDR3 is CATAGAKNTEAFF. The CDR3 nucleotides read TGTGCCACGGCCGGGGCGAAGAACACTGAAGCTTTCTTT. Drawing the rest from reference TRBV28 and TRBJ1-1, the complete variable domain is DVKVTQSSRYLVKRTGEKVFLECVQDMDHENMFWYRQDPGLGLRLIYFSYDVKMKEKGDIPEGYSVSREKKERFSLILESASTNQTSMYLCATAGAKNTEAFFGQGTRLTVV.

The rearrangement uses TRBV7-2 and TRBJ1-5; D call uncertain. Trimming shortened V by 1 base and J by 4 bases, and 11 bases separated the two germline ends. CDR1 is SGHTA and CDR2 is FQGNSA in the germline V gene. The CDR3 sequence is 15 residues long. The CDR3 region has the DNA TGTGCCAGCAGCTTAGTTTCAGGTGATAATCAGCCCCAGCATTTT. Translation: CASSLVSGDNQPQHF.

The J gene is TRBJ1-5, the V gene TRBV23-1, with D uncertain. TRBV23-1 is designated an ORF whose function remains uncertain. V gave up 0 bases and J gave up 2 bases, with 14 bases separating them. The CDR3 is 17 amino acids. The CDR3 DNA sequence: TGCGCCAGCAGTCAATCGGTTTTGGGGAAGGGCAATCAGCCCCAGCATTTT. As protein: CASSQSVLGKGNQPQHF.

This clone was observed a single time. The V call is TRBV7-9, the J call TRBJ1-5, with 8 positions matching TRBD1. Germline trimming cut 5 bases from V and 3 bases from J; bases unmatched to any gene: 3. The germline CDR1 and CDR2 sequences are SEHNR and FQNEAQ (reference sequence). The CDR3 is 14 residues long. The CDR3 protein is CASSRTGFNQPQHF. CDR3 coding DNA: TGTGCCAGCAGCCGGACAGGGTTCAATCAGCCCCAGCATTTT.

The chain is built from TRBV18 and TRBJ2-1; 9 bases are shared with TRBD2. The length of the CDR3 is 16 residues. Germline V lookup: CDR1 KGHSH, CDR2 LQKENI. J lost 3 bases, V lost 2 bases, and 5 bases had no gene match. The CDR3 spells CASSPNPTSGYNEQFF. The CDR3 nucleotides are TGTGCCAGCTCACCAAACCCGACTAGCGGCTACAATGAGCAGTTCTTC.

The rearrangement links TRBV9 to TRBJ2-2; 9 positions match TRBD2. The germline CDR1 and CDR2 sequences are SGDLS and YYNGEE. The CDR3 has 18 amino acids. V shed 0 bases, J shed 5 bases, and the junction held 11 bases outside the gene matches. The CDR3 bases are TGTGCCAGCAGCGTAGCTTCGAAGACTAGCGGATCGACCGGGGAGCTGTTTTTT. This translates into CASSVASKTSGSTGELFF.

The genes are TRBV12-5 and TRBJ2-2; D might be TRBD2 (5 bases). Trimming cost V 6 bases and J 4 bases, with 12 bases left between them. The CDR3 consists of 14 residues. CDR1 is LGHNT, CDR2 FRNRAP, per germline. The CDR3 DNA reads TGTGCTAGTGGCCGAAGCGGTGTCACCGGGGAGCTGTTTTTT. Amino acids: CASGRSGVTGELFF. Looking up the rest from reference TRBV12-5 and TRBJ2-2 gives the full variable domain: DARVTQTPRHKVTEMGQEVTMRCQPILGHNTVFWYRQTMMQGLELLAYFRNRAPLDDSGMPKDRFSAEMPDATLATLKIQPSEPRDSAVYFCASGRSGVTGELFFGEGSRLTVL.

The rearrangement uses TRBV19 and TRBJ2-7; TRBD2 matches at 13 bases. Germline CDR1 is LNHDA and CDR2 is SQIVND (reference sequence). The trim removed 1 base at V and 7 bases at J, leaving 7 bases unmatched. This CDR3 is built from 16 residues. The CDR3 sequence: CASSIAPGLAGREQYF. The DNA of the CDR3 is TGTGCCAGTAGTATAGCCCCGGGACTAGCGGGAAGGGAGCAGTACTTC.

V usage is TRBV21-1 and J usage is TRBJ2-7; the table's D call of TRBD2 was not tested on the DNA. TRBV21-1 represents a pseudogene. The CDR3 totals 19 residues. In nucleotides, the CDR3 is TGTGCCAGCAGCAAAGCGCTAGGGACTAGCGGGACGAAAGCCTACGAGCAGTACTTC. Its protein is CASSKALGTSGTKAYEQYF.

The V call is TRBV29-1, the J call TRBJ2-7, with D perhaps given as TRBD1 or TRBD2 (5 bases each). Germline CDR1 and CDR2: SQVTM and ANQGSEA. The CDR3 is 13 amino acids. Trimming left V 7 bases short and J 3 bases short, with 16 bases between. CDR3 in DNA: TGCAGCGCCTCGGCCGGGACCCACTACGAGCAGTACTTC. Amino acid sequence: CSASAGTHYEQYF.

The chain recombines TRBV5-1 with TRBJ2-2; 15 bases are a match to TRBD2. The CDR3 covers 21 residues. Trimming took 0 bases from V and 4 from J; bases not matched to a gene: 13. Germline V gene lookup returns CDR1 SGHRS and CDR2 YFSETQ. CDR3 DNA: TGCGCCAGCAGCTTGGATGGACTAGCGGGAGGGCCCCTTTCGAGCACCGGGGAGCTGTTTTTT. This codes for CASSLDGLAGGPLSSTGELFF.

The chain has TRBV19 and TRBJ2-6; maybe TRBD1 (6 bases). Germline CDR1 is LNHDA and CDR2 is SQIVND (reference sequence). The CDR3 is 14 residues long. Trimming took off 6 bases at V and 3 bases at J, with 9 bases between the two ends. The CDR3 DNA is TGTGCCAGTAGCTACAGGGTTGGGGCCAACGTCCTGACTTTC. Residues: CASSYRVGANVLTF.

V usage is TRBV7-8 and J usage is TRBJ2-7; D possibly matches TRBD1 or TRBD2 (5 bases each). V was shortened by 0 bases and J by 6 bases, with 15 bases between the two germline ends. The CDR3 covers 15 residues. CDR1 SGHVS and CDR2 FQNEAQ come from the germline V gene. CDR3 region: CASSLAEGSGTEQYF. CDR3 coding DNA: TGTGCCAGCAGCTTAGCCGAGGGATCGGGGACCGAGCAGTACTTC.

The V and J genes are TRBV7-2 and TRBJ2-5; D might be TRBD2 (6 bases). V was trimmed by 5 bases and J by 2 bases, leaving 18 bases between them. The CDR3 extends over 16 amino acids. The V gene's germline CDR1 is SGHTA and CDR2 FQGNSA. CDR3: CASSLMAGFRQETQYF. The CDR3 DNA follows: TGTGCCAGCAGCCTGATGGCGGGGTTCAGGCAAGAGACCCAGTACTTC.

This clone was detected only once. The chain combines TRBV7-9 with TRBJ2-3, with D tentatively TRBD1 or TRBD2 (5 bases each). Between the trimmed V and J ends, which lost 5 bases and 0 bases, there was a span of 12 bases. This CDR3 has 15 residues. Germline V lookup: CDR1 SEHNR, CDR2 FQNEAQ (reference sequence). CDR3 sequence: CASSPGWGSTDTQYF. The CDR3 DNA reads TGTGCCAGCAGCCCAGGGTGGGGGAGCACAGATACGCAGTATTTT.

This clone was seen just once. The rearrangement joins TRBV6-1 to TRBJ2-2; the D gene is possibly TRBD1 (6 bases). The CDR3 contains 14 residues. Germline CDR1 MNHNS, CDR2 SASEGT. The germline V and J ends were trimmed by 3 bases and 8 bases, with 13 bases remaining between them. The CDR3 region is CASSEGAMKGELFF. In nucleotides, the CDR3 is TGTGCCAGCAGTGAGGGGGCGATGAAGGGGGAGCTGTTTTTT.

This chain's CDR3 is CASRLTGGSRGYTF. The CDR3 coding sequence is TGTGCCAGCAGGCTGACAGGGGGCTCTAGAGGCTACACCTTC. This sequence joins TRBV28 and TRBJ1-2; 10 nucleotides agree with TRBD1. Germline V CDR1 and CDR2: MDHEN, SYDVKM. The V segment lost 6 bases and the J segment 8 bases; nucleotides outside the gene matches: 9. There are 14 residues in the CDR3.